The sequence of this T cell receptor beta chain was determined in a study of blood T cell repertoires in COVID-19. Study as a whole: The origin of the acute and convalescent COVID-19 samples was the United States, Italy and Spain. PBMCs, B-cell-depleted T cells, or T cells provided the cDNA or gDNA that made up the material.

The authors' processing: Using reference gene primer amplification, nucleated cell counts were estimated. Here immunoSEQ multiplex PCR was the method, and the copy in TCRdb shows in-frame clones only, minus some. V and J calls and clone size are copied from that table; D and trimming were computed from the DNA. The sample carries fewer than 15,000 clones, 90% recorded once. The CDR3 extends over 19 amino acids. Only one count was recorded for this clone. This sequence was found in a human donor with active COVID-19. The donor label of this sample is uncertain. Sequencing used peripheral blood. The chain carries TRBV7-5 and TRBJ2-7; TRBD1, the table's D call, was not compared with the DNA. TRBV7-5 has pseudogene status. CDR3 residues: CARSLEWDRDKGSSYEQYF. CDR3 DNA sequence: TGTGCCAGAAGCTTAGAGTGGGACAGGGATAAGGGAAGCTCCTACGAGCAGTACTTC.